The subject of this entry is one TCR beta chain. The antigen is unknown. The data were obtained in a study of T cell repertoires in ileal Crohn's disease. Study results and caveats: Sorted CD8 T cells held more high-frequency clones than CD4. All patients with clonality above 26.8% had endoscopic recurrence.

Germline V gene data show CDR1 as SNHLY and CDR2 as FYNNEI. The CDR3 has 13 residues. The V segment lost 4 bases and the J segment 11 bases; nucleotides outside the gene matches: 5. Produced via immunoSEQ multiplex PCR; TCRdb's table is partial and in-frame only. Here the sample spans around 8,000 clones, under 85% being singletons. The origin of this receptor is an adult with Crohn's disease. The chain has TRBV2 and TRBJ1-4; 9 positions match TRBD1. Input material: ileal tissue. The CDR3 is CASSVRDRDKLFF. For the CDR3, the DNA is TGTGCCAGCAGTGTCCGGGACAGGGACAAACTGTTTTTT.